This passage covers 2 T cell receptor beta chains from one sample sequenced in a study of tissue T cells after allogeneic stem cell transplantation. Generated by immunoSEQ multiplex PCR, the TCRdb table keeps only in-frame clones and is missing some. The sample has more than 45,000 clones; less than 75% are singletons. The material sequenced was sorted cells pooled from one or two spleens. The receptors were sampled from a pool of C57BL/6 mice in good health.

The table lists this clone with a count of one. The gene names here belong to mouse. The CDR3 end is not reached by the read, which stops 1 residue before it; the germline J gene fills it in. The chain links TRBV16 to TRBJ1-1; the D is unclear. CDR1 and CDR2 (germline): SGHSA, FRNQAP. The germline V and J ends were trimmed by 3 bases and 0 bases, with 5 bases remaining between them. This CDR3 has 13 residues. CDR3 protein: CASSLSTNTEVFF. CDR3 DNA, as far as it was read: TGTGCAAGCAGCTTGTCGACAAACACAGAAGTCTTC.

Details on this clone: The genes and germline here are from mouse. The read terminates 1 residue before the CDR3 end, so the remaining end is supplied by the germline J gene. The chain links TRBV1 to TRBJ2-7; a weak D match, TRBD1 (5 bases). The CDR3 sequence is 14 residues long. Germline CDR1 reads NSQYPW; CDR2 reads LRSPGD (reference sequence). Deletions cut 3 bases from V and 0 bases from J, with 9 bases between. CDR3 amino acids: CTCSAGHSSYEQYF. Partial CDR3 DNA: TGCACCTGCAGTGCCGGACATAGCTCCTATGAACAGTAC.